This is a list of T cell receptor beta chains from one sample in a study of CD8 T cells in ankylosing spondylitis. TCRdb recomputed calls from the 5' RACE reads with MiXCR, one row per CDR3 protein. The top ten clones hold 7.8% of a sample with 250,000 to 350,000 distinct CDR3 sequences, over 15% of them seen once. Input material: blood, either unsorted or a sorted T cell fraction (not recorded which). The receptor source for this set is a male donor with ankylosing spondylitis or in good health (not recorded which). The CDR3 runs from the conserved cysteine through the conserved F or W. Each record gives: V gene, D gene, clone size, J gene, CDR3 protein, CDR3 DNA. D genes are given only for firm matches. The size entry is marked missing in some rows and otherwise reads once, few, many or a size class.

v_gene: TRBV30
d_gene: -
abundance: -
j_gene: TRBJ2-3
CDR3aa: CATPGLHTDTQYF
CDR3nt: TGTGCCACGCCGGGACTTCACACAGATACGCAGTATTTT

v_gene: TRBV5-1
d_gene: -
abundance: few
j_gene: TRBJ2-3
CDR3aa: CASSLRQGVREGTQYF
CDR3nt: TGCGCCAGCAGCTTGAGGCAGGGTGTACGGGAAGGTACGCAGTATTTT

v_gene: TRBV5-1
d_gene: -
abundance: many
j_gene: TRBJ2-1
CDR3aa: CASRPGTYDNEQFF
CDR3nt: TGCGCCAGCAGACCGGGGACATACGACAATGAGCAGTTCTTC

v_gene: TRBV4-2
d_gene: TRBD2
abundance: -
j_gene: TRBJ2-2
CDR3aa: CASSQGGLAGVNTGELFF
CDR3nt: TGTGCCAGCAGCCAGGGGGGACTAGCGGGAGTCAACACCGGGGAGCTGTTTTTT

v_gene: TRBV28
d_gene: -
abundance: -
j_gene: TRBJ1-5
CDR3aa: CASSLWAGTISNQPQHF
CDR3nt: TGTGCCAGCAGTTTATGGGCAGGTACTATTAGCAATCAGCCCCAGCATTTT

v_gene: TRBV2
d_gene: -
abundance: few
j_gene: TRBJ1-2
CDR3aa: CASSDYSPGYTF
CDR3nt: TGTGCCAGCAGTGATTACAGTCCTGGCTACACCTTC

v_gene: TRBV12-3/TRBV12-4
d_gene: -
abundance: -
j_gene: TRBJ2-4
CDR3aa: CASSNSAAKNIQYF
CDR3nt: TGTGCCAGCAGCAATAGCGCGGCCAAAAACATTCAGTACTTC

v_gene: TRBV4-2
d_gene: TRBD1
abundance: -
j_gene: TRBJ2-1
CDR3aa: CVSSLTGGGINEQFF
CDR3nt: TGTGTCAGCAGTCTGACAGGGGGAGGGATTAATGAGCAGTTCTTC

v_gene: TRBV5-1
d_gene: TRBD1
abundance: few
j_gene: TRBJ1-4
CDR3aa: CASRLGQGTEKLFF
CDR3nt: TGCGCCAGCAGGTTGGGACAGGGCACTGAAAAACTGTTTTTT

v_gene: TRBV12-3/TRBV12-4
d_gene: -
abundance: -
j_gene: TRBJ1-2
CDR3aa: CASRRTETNYGYTF
CDR3nt: TGTGCCAGCAGGCGGACAGAGACTAACTATGGCTACACCTTC

v_gene: TRBV20-1
d_gene: -
abundance: -
j_gene: TRBJ1-5
CDR3aa: CSASEGNQPQHF
CDR3nt: TGCAGTGCTAGCGAGGGGAATCAGCCCCAGCATTTT

v_gene: TRBV10-3
d_gene: -
abundance: few
j_gene: TRBJ2-1
CDR3aa: CAISPGPGNEQFF
CDR3nt: TGTGCCATCAGCCCGGGACCCGGGAATGAGCAGTTCTTC

v_gene: TRBV7-8
d_gene: -
abundance: few
j_gene: TRBJ2-1
CDR3aa: CASSLGGTGEQFF
CDR3nt: TGTGCCAGCAGCTTAGGAGGGACCGGTGAGCAGTTCTTC

v_gene: TRBV12-5
d_gene: TRBD1
abundance: few
j_gene: TRBJ2-1
CDR3aa: CASGPPQGVTGLRYNEQFF
CDR3nt: TGTGCTAGTGGTCCCCCCCAGGGGGTTACCGGGTTGAGGTACAATGAGCAGTTCTTC

v_gene: TRBV5-1
d_gene: -
abundance: -
j_gene: TRBJ1-4
CDR3aa: CASSLTGTSFGMGTNEKLFF
CDR3nt: TGCGCCAGCAGCTTAACCGGGACAAGTTTTGGGATGGGAACTAATGAAAAACTGTTTTTT

v_gene: TRBV6-1
d_gene: TRBD1
abundance: few
j_gene: TRBJ2-1
CDR3aa: CASSPPGQGSYNEQFF
CDR3nt: TGTGCCAGCAGCCCACCGGGACAGGGGTCCTACAATGAGCAGTTCTTC

v_gene: TRBV9
d_gene: -
abundance: -
j_gene: TRBJ2-2
CDR3aa: CASSSRTQNTGELFF
CDR3nt: TGTGCCAGCAGCTCCCGGACCCAGAACACCGGGGAGCTGTTTTTT

v_gene: TRBV3-1
d_gene: -
abundance: few
j_gene: TRBJ1-2
CDR3aa: CASSPTGRTNYGYTF
CDR3nt: TGTGCCAGCAGCCCCACCGGGAGGACTAACTATGGCTACACCTTC

v_gene: TRBV20-1
d_gene: TRBD1
abundance: -
j_gene: TRBJ1-5
CDR3aa: CSAIVSLYRGQGQPQHF
CDR3nt: TGCAGTGCTATAGTCTCCCTATACAGGGGGCAGGGTCAGCCCCAGCATTTT

v_gene: TRBV2
d_gene: -
abundance: -
j_gene: TRBJ1-2
CDR3aa: CASSEVFNVFNYGYTF
CDR3nt: TGTGCCAGCAGTGAAGTCTTTAACGTCTTTAACTATGGCTACACCTTC

v_gene: TRBV10-3
d_gene: -
abundance: few
j_gene: TRBJ2-2
CDR3aa: CAISESALANTGELFF
CDR3nt: TGTGCCATCAGTGAGTCGGCCCTAGCGAACACCGGGGAGCTGTTTTTT